This T cell receptor beta chain was documented in a study of monozygotic twins with inflammatory bowel disease (dated 2019 in TCRdb). About the study as a whole: The full study comprised around 28 monozygotic twin pairs: nine German pairs (four IBD-concordant, five IBD-discordant) and 19 IBD-discordant Danish pairs. The search for disease-associated traits relied mainly on comparing IBD patients with their genetically identical healthy co-twins within discordant pairs. Each individual had, on average, about 151 000 unique TCRalpha sequences and 181 000 unique TCRbeta sequences available for analysis.

From its cysteine to its phenylalanine, the CDR3 spans 15 amino acids. No DNA was logged. Reading the germline V gene gives CDR1 MGHDK and CDR2 SYGVNS. What the work shows at the level of the full study, not this receptor alone: Different T cell subtypes could not be distinguished in the analysis. No single strong signal or clonotype linked to IBD turned up in the results, so the idea that one exists was not supported. IBD patients shared fewer clonotypes with other individuals than healthy twins did, most markedly in patients showing signs of disease activity. Measured by the inverse Simpson index, TCRbeta repertoire diversity was lower in IBD patients than in their healthy co-twins. Repertoire similarity did not differ between concordant and discordant twins, which could be due to limited statistical power. Background noise and inter-individual variability may have been introduced into the repertoires by the differing immunosuppressive treatments among patients.

A word on this clonotype: There is no known antigen for this receptor.

From each donor, a roughly 2.4 ml peripheral blood sample was collected into PAXgene tubes and kept at -80 degrees C. Without T cell sorting, total RNA was isolated from whole blood using the PAXgene blood miRNA kit on an automated QIAcube. Deep TCRalpha and TCRbeta repertoire profiling with unique molecular barcoding was performed on peripheral blood of monozygotic twin pairs concordant or discordant for inflammatory bowel disease. Smoking habits were recorded for all twin pairs, and individuals were classified as current, former or never smokers. The library was made by 5' RACE. Preparation of each TCR library used about 3,200 ng of total RNA. For each sample, cDNA synthesis was carried out in eight separate reactions using SMARTScribe reverse transcriptase. During cDNA synthesis, template switching introduced unique molecular identifiers that contained a 6-nucleotide sample barcode. TCRalpha and TCRbeta cDNA was amplified by two nested PCRs of 16 and 9 cycles, with bead purification after each PCR. Before amplification, the cDNA was treated with uracil DNA-glycosylase and purified using the QIAquick PCR purification kit. In the second PCR, Illumina TruSeq-compatible adapters and sample-specific barcodes were added. TapeStation and Qubit were used to check library quality and concentration, and 4.5 to 6 ng of each library was pooled. The pooled libraries were sequenced with 2 x 100 bp reads and custom sequencing primers on an Illumina HiSeq2500 single-index Rapid Run. The authors processed their data as follows. UMI-based consensus assembly with MiGEC version 1.2.6 was used to correct PCR and sequencing errors. MiXCR version 2.1.1 was used for V(D)J alignment, clonotype assembly and CDR3 extraction. Gene usage, clonotype sharing and MAIT/NKT TCR abundance were normalised by analysing the top 1000, 10 000 and 20 000 clonotypes per sample. Diversity was computed as the inverse Simpson index with the vegan R package after downsampling to 27 000 UMIs. Paired Mann-Whitney U tests were applied to discordant twin pairs, and Benjamini-Hochberg correction was used for multiple testing. After reprocessing by TCRdb, each CDR3 protein sequence is one entry, and no DNA is given. TCRdb, not the authors, supplied the V and J calls. This sample's table carries roughly 300,000 distinct CDR3 sequences. The ten largest make up 5.6% of the sample.

This sequence originates from a human donor with ulcerative colitis or Crohn's disease, or a healthy co-twin of an affected twin (not recorded which). Sequencing input: blood. The chain employs TRBV25-1 and TRBJ1-2; with no DNA, the TCRdb D assignment of TRBD1 cannot be verified. The CDR3 amino acid sequence is: CASSEDGGIGDGYTF.